The 19 T cell receptor beta chains below all came from one sample that was sequenced in a study of T cells in localized non-small cell lung cancer. Produced via immunoSEQ multiplex PCR; TCRdb's table is partial and in-frame only. The sample records some 51,000 clones, roughly 85% being singletons. The specimen comprised peripheral blood, sampled before any cancer treatment. Receptors originate from a woman aged 40 to 75 with stage I lung adenocarcinoma.

V and J are TRBV30 and TRBJ1-3; tentatively, D is TRBD1 (5 bases). With 4 bases removed from V and 2 bases from J, the gap between germline ends came to 9 bases. Germline-derived CDR1 and CDR2 are GTSNPN and SVGIG (reference sequence). This CDR3 region has 13 residues. CDR3 DNA sequence: TGTGCCTGGACAGGGTGGACTGGAAACACCATATATTTT. Translation: CAWTGWTGNTIYF.

The J gene is TRBJ2-3, the V gene TRBV27; D is undetermined. Per the germline V gene, CDR1 is MNHEY and CDR2 is SMNVEV (reference sequence). Trimming removed 0 bases from V and 2 bases from J, with 6 bases in between. The length of the CDR3 is 14 residues. The CDR3 DNA follows: TGTGCCAGCAGTTTATCCGACACCACAGATACGCAGTATTTT. Protein sequence: CASSLSDTTDTQYF.

J is TRBJ1-6 and V is TRBV2, with D tentatively TRBD1 (5 bases). Germline CDR1 reads SNHLY; CDR2 reads FYNNEI. The CDR3 is 15 amino acids. Trimming left V 7 bases short and J 6 bases short, with 16 bases between. CDR3: CASIPQGLGNSPLHF. CDR3 DNA: TGTGCCAGCATCCCCCAGGGTCTCGGTAATTCACCCCTCCACTTT.

The CDR3 nucleotides read TGTGCCAGCAGTTTCGCGCGAGGGCTCAATCAGCCCCAGCATTTT. Translating gives CASSFARGLNQPQHF. The V gene is TRBV28, the J gene TRBJ1-5; D is uncertain. With 3 bases removed from V and 3 bases from J, the gap between germline ends came to 12 bases. Germline V gene sequence: CDR1 MDHEN, CDR2 SYDVKM. The CDR3 totals 15 residues.

This chain connects TRBV5-1 to TRBJ1-1, with a possible D match to TRBD1 (6 bases). Trimming took 3 bases from V and 1 from J, leaving 16 bases between them. The CDR3 covers 16 residues. Per germline, CDR1 SGHRS and CDR2 YFSETQ. The CDR3 DNA is TGCGCCAGCAGCTCCGGGAACACGGGACAGAACACTGAAGCTTTCTTT. Translating gives CASSSGNTGQNTEAFF.

This chain joins TRBV19 and TRBJ1-5, with unresolved D. CDR3 length: 14 amino acids. Trimming shortened V by 10 bases and J by 0 bases, and 13 bases separated the two germline ends. Germline lookup yields CDR1 LNHDA and CDR2 SQIVND (reference sequence). The CDR3 DNA reads TGTGCCACCACCCCCTTGGATAGCAATCAGCCCCAGCATTTT. Protein product: CATTPLDSNQPQHF.

The CDR3 region is CASSLAGREFF. The DNA of the CDR3 is TGTGCCAGCAGCTTGGCAGGGCGAGAGTTCTTC. V and J are TRBV5-6 and TRBJ2-1; D is possibly TRBD1 (5 bases). CDR3 length: 11 amino acids. The V end was cut by 0 bases, the J end by 14 bases, with 9 bases between. The germline CDR1 and CDR2 sequences are SGHDT and YYEEEE.

The chain has TRBV28 and TRBJ2-5; 9 bases are a match to TRBD1. This CDR3 is built from 15 residues. The junction had 4 bases not matched to a gene; V was cut back by 5 bases and J by 0 bases. Per germline, CDR1 MDHEN and CDR2 SYDVKM. Here the CDR3 reads CASSGTGRYQETQYF. In DNA, the CDR3 is TGTGCCAGCAGTGGGACAGGGCGGTACCAAGAGACCCAGTACTTC.

This clone appeared once. J is TRBJ2-5 and V is TRBV5-4; D is ambiguous. Germline CDR1 is SGHNT and CDR2 is YYREEE (reference sequence). V was clipped by 0 bases and J by 5 bases, with 11 bases between them. CDR3 size: 14 residues. The CDR3: CASSLASVGETQYF. The CDR3 bases are TGTGCCAGCAGCTTGGCCTCTGTGGGGGAGACCCAGTACTTC.

The V call is TRBV6-1, the J call TRBJ2-4, with 9 bases fitting TRBD2. Per germline, CDR1 MNHNS and CDR2 SASEGT. The CDR3 extends over 16 amino acids. V shed 4 bases and J 7 bases; nucleotides not matched to a gene: 11. The CDR3 DNA reads as TGTGCCAGCAGTGTAGCCACGGCGGGGGGGATGAACATTCAGTACTTC. This codes for CASSVATAGGMNIQYF.

This clone was detected a few times. J is TRBJ2-2 and V is TRBV30; D might be TRBD1 (6 bases). The germline gives CDR1 GTSNPN, CDR2 SVGIG (reference sequence). Trimming removed 0 bases at V and 6 bases at J, with 11 bases between. CDR3 length: 14 residues. The CDR3, as DNA: TGTGCCTGGAGTGTAGGACAGTACGCCGGGGAGCTGTTTTTT. It yields the protein CAWSVGQYAGELFF.

The CDR3 loop is CASSYRGHLNGYTF. The CDR3 bases are TGTGCCAGCAGTTATCGAGGACACTTGAATGGCTACACCTTC. The V gene is TRBV27, the J gene TRBJ1-2, with a weak D call TRBD1 (5 bases). The germline gives CDR1 MNHEY, CDR2 SMNVEV (reference sequence). Trimming shortened V by 4 bases and J by 6 bases, and 15 bases separated the two germline ends. This CDR3 region has 14 residues.

Remarks on this clone: The germline gene is not matched at one end of the junction; a read error may be the cause. The chain recombines TRBV20-1 with TRBJ2-1; D remains unclear. Looked up from germline, CDR1 is DFQATT and CDR2 is SNEGSKA (reference sequence). This CDR3 is built from 10 residues. The DNA of the CDR3 is TGCAGTGCTAGAGAGGCGCGGTTGGTCTTC. Its translation: CSAREARLVF.

This clone appeared a single time. The chain is built from TRBV19 and TRBJ2-1; possible D gene TRBD2, 6 bases. CDR1 and CDR2 from the germline V gene are LNHDA and SQIVND (reference sequence). The CDR3 is 15 amino acids. V was pared by 3 bases and J by 7 bases, with 16 bases between. The CDR3 coding sequence is TGTGCCAGTAGTATGCGGCGGGGAGATTTGAATGAGCAGTTCTTC. Amino acids: CASSMRRGDLNEQFF.

The chain links TRBV28 to TRBJ2-7, with TRBD1 matching 10 bases. The CDR3 is 14 residues long. Germline loops: CDR1 MDHEN, CDR2 SYDVKM. With 5 bases clipped from V and 5 bases from J, the junction kept 6 bases outside the gene matches. CDR3 DNA sequence: TGTGCCAGCAGTCCACAGGGGACAGGGGACGAGCAGTACTTC. Its protein product is CASSPQGTGDEQYF.

V and J are TRBV10-3 and TRBJ1-1; 7 bases are shared with TRBD1. Germline V lookup: CDR1 ENHRY, CDR2 SYGVKD. The V gene end was trimmed by 4 bases and the J gene end by 7 bases; junction bases not matched to a gene: 6. This CDR3 has 13 amino acids. The CDR3 protein is CAISGGRGIEAFF. The CDR3 nucleotides read TGTGCCATCAGTGGAGGCAGGGGGATTGAAGCTTTCTTT.

The chain is built from TRBV19 and TRBJ2-1; D is uncertain. Germline assignment: CDR1 LNHDA and CDR2 SQIVND (reference sequence). The CDR3 is made up of 13 amino acids. The V gene lost 4 bases and the J gene lost 2 bases, with 6 bases spanning the gap. This CDR3 reads CASSSTPYNEQFF. As DNA, the CDR3 is TGTGCCAGTAGTAGCACGCCCTACAATGAGCAGTTCTTC.

This chain connects TRBV19 to TRBJ1-6, with TRBD1 matching over 7 bases. The J segment lost 6 bases and the V segment lost 9 bases, leaving 11 bases of the junction unmatched. The germline CDR1 and CDR2 sequences are LNHDA and SQIVND (reference sequence). The CDR3 has 15 residues. This CDR3 is CASVQGGNGNSPLHF. DNA for the CDR3: TGTGCCAGCGTCCAAGGGGGCAACGGTAATTCACCCCTCCACTTT.

The genes are TRBV5-1 and TRBJ2-2; unclear D gene. The CDR3 totals 15 residues. From germline, CDR1 is SGHRS and CDR2 YFSETQ. V was pared by 0 bases and J by 2 bases, with 8 bases between. The CDR3 spells CASSLDEINTGELFF. Written as DNA, the CDR3 is TGCGCCAGCAGCTTGGATGAGATTAACACCGGGGAGCTGTTTTTT.